The clone carrying this TCR beta chain appeared once. Being one base from a much bigger clone, this may be a read error. V gave up 7 bases and J gave up 3 bases; unmatched junction bases: 11. The CDR3 runs 16 residues. This sample's time point: persistent/refractory GD, antithyroid drugs over 5 years with positive TRAb. Extracted PBMC RNA gave rise to the TCR library. This sample stems from a study of regulatory T cells in long-lasting Graves disease. Study context: Over 5 years of antithyroid drugs with positive TSH receptor antibodies was taken to mean persistent Graves' disease.

Arm-PCR with iRepertoire HTBI primers amplified the CDR3 regions for these TCR beta libraries. One entry per CDR3 protein results from TCRdb running MiXCR on the multiplex PCR reads. The data show hundreds of thousands of distinct CDR3 sequences, with about 22% seen just once and roughly 7.7% held by the top ten. This receptor was taken from a female donor with Graves disease. Sequencing was performed on peripheral blood mononuclear cells (PBMCs), taken when the disease was refractory, from a patient treated with antithyroid drugs. The chain recombines TRBV6-7 with TRBJ2-2; TRBD2 matches 7 bases. TRBV6-7 is marked as an open reading frame, function uncertain. CDR3 sequence reads: CASTHEASGDTGELFF. The CDR3 DNA follows: TGTGCCAGCACCCACGAGGCTAGCGGAGACACCGGGGAGCTGTTTTTT.